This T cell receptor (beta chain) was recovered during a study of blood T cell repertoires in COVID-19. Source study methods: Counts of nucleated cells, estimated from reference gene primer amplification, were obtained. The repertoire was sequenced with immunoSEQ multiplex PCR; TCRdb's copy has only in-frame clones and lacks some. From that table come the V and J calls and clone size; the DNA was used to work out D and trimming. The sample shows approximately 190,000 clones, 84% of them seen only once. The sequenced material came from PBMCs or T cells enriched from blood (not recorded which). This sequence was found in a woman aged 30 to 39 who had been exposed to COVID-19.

In nucleotides, the CDR3 is TGTGCCAGCAGTTTAGGTGGGGGGGCTTACAATGAGCAGTTCTTC. As protein: CASSLGGGAYNEQFF. The rearrangement uses TRBV27 and TRBJ2-1; weak D call: TRBD2 (7 bases). This CDR3 contains 15 residues. The germline V and J ends were trimmed by 2 bases and 4 bases, with 12 bases remaining between them. CDR1 is MNHEY and CDR2 is SMNVEV in the germline V gene (reference sequence).